This T cell receptor beta chain was recovered during a study of CD8+ T cells in alopecia areata. In the study overall: Among treated patients, oral tofacitinib was administered at 5 to 10 mg twice daily.

In each case, RNA was isolated and then reverse transcribed into cDNA as the sequencing template. Libraries were prepared by immunoSEQ multiplex PCR; TCRdb keeps only in-frame clonotypes and omits some of them. This table holds 170,000 or so clones, 53% found once. The CDR3 consists of 13 residues. Per the germline V gene, CDR1 is GTSNPN and CDR2 is SVGIG (reference sequence). Trimming removed 4 bases at V and 1 base at J, with 8 bases between. This clone was seen only a few times. Stated treatment: oral pan-JAK inhibitor, 5-10 mg twice daily. Material: CD8+ T cells sorted from blood, obtained at week 24, from a patient treated with tofacitinib. The clonotype comes from a human donor with alopecia areata. The V gene is TRBV30, the J gene TRBJ2-1; no clear D gene. This chain's CDR3 is CAWIDPSYNEQFF. In DNA form, the CDR3 reads TGTGCCTGGATCGACCCGTCCTACAATGAGCAGTTCTTC.